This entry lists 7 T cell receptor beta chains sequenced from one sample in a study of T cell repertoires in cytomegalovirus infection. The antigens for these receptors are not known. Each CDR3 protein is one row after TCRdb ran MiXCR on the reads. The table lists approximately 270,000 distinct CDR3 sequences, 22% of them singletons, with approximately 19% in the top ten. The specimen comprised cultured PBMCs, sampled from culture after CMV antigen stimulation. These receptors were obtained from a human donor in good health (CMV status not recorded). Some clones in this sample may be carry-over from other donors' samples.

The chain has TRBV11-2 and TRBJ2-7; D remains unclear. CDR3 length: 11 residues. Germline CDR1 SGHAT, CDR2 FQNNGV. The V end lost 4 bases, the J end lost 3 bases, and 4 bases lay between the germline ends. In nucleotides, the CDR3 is TGTGCCAGCAGCTCGGTCTACGAGCAGTACGTC. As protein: CASSSVYEQYV.

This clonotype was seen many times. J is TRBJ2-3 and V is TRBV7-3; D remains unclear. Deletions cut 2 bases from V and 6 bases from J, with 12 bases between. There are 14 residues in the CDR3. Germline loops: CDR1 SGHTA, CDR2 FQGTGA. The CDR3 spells CASSLQSTSDTQYF. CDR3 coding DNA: TGTGCCAGCAGCTTACAGTCGACCTCGGATACGCAGTATTTT. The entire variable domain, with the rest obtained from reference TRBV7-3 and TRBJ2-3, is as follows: GAGVSQTPSNKVTEKGKYVELRCDPISGHTALYWYRQSLGQGPEFLIYFQGTGAADDSGLPNDRFFAVRPEGSVSTLKIQRTERGDSAVYLCASSLQSTSDTQYFGPGTRLTVL.

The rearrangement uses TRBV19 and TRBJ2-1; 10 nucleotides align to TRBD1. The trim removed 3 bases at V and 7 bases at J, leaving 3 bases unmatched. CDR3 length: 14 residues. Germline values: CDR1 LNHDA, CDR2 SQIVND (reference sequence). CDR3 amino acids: CASSIGQGVNEQFF. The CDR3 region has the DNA TGTGCCAGTAGTATCGGACAGGGGGTAAATGAGCAGTTCTTC.

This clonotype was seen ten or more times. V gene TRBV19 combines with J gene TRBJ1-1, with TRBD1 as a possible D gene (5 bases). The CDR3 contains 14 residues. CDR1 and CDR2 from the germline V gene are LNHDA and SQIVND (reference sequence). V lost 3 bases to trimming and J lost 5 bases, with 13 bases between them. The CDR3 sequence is CASSMGLRGTEAFF. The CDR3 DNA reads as TGTGCCAGTAGTATGGGACTCCGAGGGACTGAAGCTTTCTTT.

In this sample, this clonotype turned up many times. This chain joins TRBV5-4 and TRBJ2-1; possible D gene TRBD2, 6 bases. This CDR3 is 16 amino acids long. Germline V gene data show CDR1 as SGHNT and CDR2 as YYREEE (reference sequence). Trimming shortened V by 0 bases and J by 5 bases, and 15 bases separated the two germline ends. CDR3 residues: CASSLGGPGANNEQFF. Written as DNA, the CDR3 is TGTGCCAGCAGCTTGGGGGGCCCGGGAGCCAACAATGAGCAGTTCTTC.

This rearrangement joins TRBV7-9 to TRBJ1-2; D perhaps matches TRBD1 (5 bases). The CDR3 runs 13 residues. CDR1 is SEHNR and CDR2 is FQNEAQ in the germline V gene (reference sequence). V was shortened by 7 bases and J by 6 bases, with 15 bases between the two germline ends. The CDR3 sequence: CASIPRVLHGYTF. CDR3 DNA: TGTGCCAGCATTCCCAGGGTTCTTCATGGCTACACCTTC.

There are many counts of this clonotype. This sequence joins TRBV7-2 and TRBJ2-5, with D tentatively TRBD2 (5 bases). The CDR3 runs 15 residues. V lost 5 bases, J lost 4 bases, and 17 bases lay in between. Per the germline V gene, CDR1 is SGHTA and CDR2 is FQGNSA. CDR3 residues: CASSIQGLPAETQYF. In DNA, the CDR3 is TGTGCCAGCAGCATACAAGGACTGCCCGCAGAGACCCAGTACTTC.